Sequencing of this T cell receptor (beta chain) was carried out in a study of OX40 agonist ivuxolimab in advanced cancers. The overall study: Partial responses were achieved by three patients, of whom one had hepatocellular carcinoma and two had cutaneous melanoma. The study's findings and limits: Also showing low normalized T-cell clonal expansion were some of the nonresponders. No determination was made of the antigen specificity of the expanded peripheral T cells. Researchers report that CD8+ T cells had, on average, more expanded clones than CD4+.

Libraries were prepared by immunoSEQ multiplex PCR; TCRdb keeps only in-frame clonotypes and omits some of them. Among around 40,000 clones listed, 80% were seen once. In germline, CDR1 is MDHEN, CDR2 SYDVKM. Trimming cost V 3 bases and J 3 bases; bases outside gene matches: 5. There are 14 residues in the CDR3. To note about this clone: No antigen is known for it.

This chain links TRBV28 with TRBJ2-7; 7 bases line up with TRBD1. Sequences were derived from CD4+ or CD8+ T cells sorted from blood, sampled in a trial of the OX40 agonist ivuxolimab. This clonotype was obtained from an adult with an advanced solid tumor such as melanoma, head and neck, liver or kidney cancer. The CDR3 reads CASSLWTGGYEQYF. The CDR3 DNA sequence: TGTGCCAGCAGTTTGTGGACAGGTGGCTACGAGCAGTACTTC.